Detailed here is one TCR beta chain. Germline V gives CDR1 MNHEY, CDR2 SMNVEV (reference sequence). V was cut by 8 bases and J by 7 bases, with 17 bases left in between. CDR3 length equals 13 residues. Responders (roughly 200,000, CFSE-labeled) were co-plated with roughly 200,000 irradiated, violet-dye-labeled stimulators. Libraries were prepared by immunoSEQ multiplex PCR; TCRdb keeps only in-frame clonotypes and omits some of them. The table shows about 21,000 clones, with around 54% occurring only once. This sample is drawn from a study of graft-versus-host responses after intestinal transplantation. The study's findings and limits: Recipient marrow showed GvH clones, some seen first in ileum or blood.

This clonotype was obtained from a human patient who received an intestinal transplant. The source material was alloreactive CD4+ T cells from a mixed lymphocyte reaction culture, sampled before intestinal transplant. The subset denotes: CFSE-low proliferating T cells sorted from approximately 6-day pre-transplant mixed lymphocyte reaction (GvH or HvG direction). V and J are TRBV27 and TRBJ1-2; no definite D call. CDR3 region: CASGPREGSGYTF. The CDR3 nucleotides read TGTGCCAGCGGTCCCCGTGAGGGTAGTGGCTACACCTTC.